This TCR beta chain was recorded in a study of blood T cell repertoires in COVID-19. Sequencing was performed with immunoSEQ multiplex PCR; in TCRdb, only in-frame clones are kept and a portion is missing. The table records tens of thousands of clones, roughly nine tenths of them present only once. This CDR3 comprises 15 residues. Germline-derived CDR1 and CDR2 are MRHNA and SNTAGT. The V and J ends lost 4 bases and 0 bases respectively, with 7 bases between them. This rearrangement joins TRBV6-4 to TRBJ2-6; unclear D gene. The sample was peripheral blood. The receptor was isolated from a man aged 25-45 years with acute or convalescent COVID-19. CDR3 nucleotides: TGTGCCAGCAGTGTAGATGGCTCTGGGGCCAACGTCCTGACTTTC. As protein: CASSVDGSGANVLTF.